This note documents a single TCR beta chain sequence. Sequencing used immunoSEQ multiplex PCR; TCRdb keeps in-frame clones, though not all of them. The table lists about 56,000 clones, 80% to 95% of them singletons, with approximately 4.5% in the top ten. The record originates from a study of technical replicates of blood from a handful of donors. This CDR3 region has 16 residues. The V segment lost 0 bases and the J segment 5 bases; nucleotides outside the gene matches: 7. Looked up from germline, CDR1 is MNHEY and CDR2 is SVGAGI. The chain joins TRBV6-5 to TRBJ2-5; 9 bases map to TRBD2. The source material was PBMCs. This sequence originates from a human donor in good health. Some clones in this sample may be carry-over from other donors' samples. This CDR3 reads CASSYSPSGDAETQYF. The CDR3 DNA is TGTGCCAGCAGTTACTCGCCTAGCGGGGACGCGGAGACCCAGTACTTC.